This is a list of T cell receptor beta chains from one sample in a study of blood T cell repertoires in COVID-19. The data were produced by immunoSEQ multiplex PCR, yet TCRdb's version contains in-frame clones alone and is incomplete. The sample includes 300,000 to 400,000 clones, 80% to 90% of them seen just once. Source material: PBMCs or T cells enriched from blood (not recorded which). These TCRs come from a man in his thirties or forties who had recovered from COVID-19. Both conserved end residues are part of each CDR3. A D gene is named only where the DNA matches it firmly. The size of a clone is reported for some rows only, either as once, few or many, or as a class for expanded clones.

v_call	j_call	d_call	clone_size	cdr3_aa	cdr3_nt
TRBV10-2	TRBJ2-7	-	-	CASRGKGLSYEQYF	TGCGCCAGCAGGGGGAAGGGACTCTCCTACGAGCAGTACTTC
TRBV4-2	TRBJ2-6	TRBD1	-	CASSHFGLPGQGAIGANVLTF	TGTGCCAGCAGCCATTTTGGCTTACCGGGACAGGGGGCGATAGGGGCCAACGTCCTGACTTTC
TRBV19	TRBJ1-5	TRBD1	-	CASRRTGDPYSNQPQHF	TGTGCCAGTAGGAGGACAGGGGACCCTTATAGCAATCAGCCCCAGCATTTT
TRBV10-1	TRBJ2-5	-	-	CASSEERGTQYF	TGCGCCAGCAGTGAGGAAAGGGGGACCCAGTACTTC
TRBV2	TRBJ2-7	TRBD1	-	CASTWDRGRYEQYF	TGTGCCAGCACTTGGGACAGGGGGCGATACGAGCAGTACTTC
TRBV6-6	TRBJ2-7	-	-	CASSPPPRDEQYF	TGTGCCAGCAGTCCCCCGCCCCGGGACGAGCAGTACTTC
TRBV28	TRBJ2-2	-	-	CASSPSGRAGELFF	TGTGCCAGCAGTCCCTCGGGCAGGGCCGGGGAGCTGTTTTTT
TRBV7-2	TRBJ2-1	TRBD2	-	CASSSHLAGGNEQFF	TGTGCCAGCAGCTCACATCTAGCGGGGGGGAATGAGCAGTTCTTC
TRBV10-2	TRBJ1-2	-	few	CASSDLGRGGGYGYTF	TGCGCCAGCAGTGACTTGGGGAGGGGTGGGGGCTATGGCTACACCTTC
TRBV30	TRBJ2-2	-	-	CAWSVLLLLDTGELFF	TGTGCCTGGAGTGTATTGTTACTGCTTGACACCGGGGAGCTGTTTTTT
TRBV7-9	TRBJ1-1	-	-	CASSLQSGTYIEAFF	TGTGCCAGCAGCTTACAGAGCGGGACATATATTGAAGCTTTCTTT
TRBV29-1	TRBJ1-1	-	once	CSVDVGTEAFF	TGCAGCGTTGACGTCGGCACTGAAGCTTTCTTT
TRBV5-3	TRBJ1-5	-	-	CAREKPTGQPQHF	TGTGCCAGAGAGAAACCGACGGGTCAGCCCCAGCATTTT
TRBV5-5	TRBJ1-6	-	-	CASSLYGPNSPLHF	TGTGCCAGCAGCTTGTACGGTCCCAATTCACCCCTCCACTTT
TRBV14	TRBJ2-7	TRBD2	-	CASSPWSGGRTYEQYF	TGTGCCAGCAGCCCCTGGAGCGGGGGGCGTACCTACGAGCAGTACTTC
TRBV5-1	TRBJ2-5	TRBD2	-	CASSLGSGVIQETQYF	TGCGCCAGCAGCTTGGGAAGCGGGGTTATCCAAGAGACCCAGTACTTC
TRBV6-4	TRBJ1-5	TRBD1	-	CASSQTQGAYQPQHF	TGTGCCAGCAGTCAAACACAGGGGGCCTATCAGCCCCAGCATTTT
TRBV5-1	TRBJ1-2	-	-	CASSLERGAVYGYTF	TGCGCCAGCAGCTTGGAGCGGGGGGCAGTCTATGGCTACACCTTC
TRBV2	TRBJ1-2	-	few	CASSDQRDYGYTF	TGTGCCAGCAGTGATCAGAGGGACTATGGCTACACCTTC
TRBV9	TRBJ2-1	TRBD1	-	CASSVPTDRAHNEQFF	TGTGCCAGCAGCGTCCCCACGGACAGGGCCCACAATGAGCAGTTCTTC
TRBV19	TRBJ1-2	TRBD1	once	CASSQRRGTAIFYGYTF	TGTGCCAGTAGTCAGCGCCGCGGGACAGCTATTTTCTATGGCTACACCTTC
TRBV5-8	TRBJ2-3	-	-	CASSLGQQSTDTQYF	TGTGCCAGCAGCTTGGGTCAACAAAGCACAGATACGCAGTATTTT
TRBV18	TRBJ2-1	TRBD2	once	CASSPGLAGNNEQFF	TGTGCCAGCTCACCAGGACTAGCGGGGAACAATGAGCAGTTCTTC
TRBV2	TRBJ1-3	-	few	CASSVGRAGNTIYF	TGTGCCAGCAGTGTGGGCAGGGCTGGAAACACCATATATTTT
TRBV7-3	TRBJ1-1	TRBD1	-	CASSLSRDRGQAFF	TGTGCCAGCAGCTTAAGCCGTGACAGGGGACAAGCTTTCTTT
TRBV18	TRBJ2-1	TRBD2	-	CASSPGAGGLYNEQFF	TGTGCCAGCTCACCAGGAGCGGGGGGGCTCTACAATGAGCAGTTCTTC
TRBV2	TRBJ2-2	-	-	CASSPVIVGELFF	TGTGCCAGCAGTCCGGTAATAGTCGGGGAGCTGTTTTTT
TRBV13	TRBJ1-1	-	-	CASSLFQGNTEAFF	TGTGCCAGCAGCTTGTTTCAGGGGAACACTGAAGCTTTCTTT
TRBV2	TRBJ2-3	TRBD1	-	CASSDTGALITDTQYF	TGTGCCAGCAGTGACACAGGGGCGTTGATCACAGATACGCAGTATTTT
TRBV27	TRBJ2-7	TRBD2	-	CASSKWTSGTGAHQYF	TGTGCCAGCAGTAAATGGACTAGCGGGACGGGGGCCCACCAGTACTTC
TRBV5-1	TRBJ2-5	TRBD2	-	CASIKGSSGGQETQYF	TGCGCCAGCATCAAAGGGTCTAGCGGGGGTCAAGAGACCCAGTACTTC
TRBV3-1/TRBV3-2	TRBJ2-3	-	-	CASSQVFRDTQYF	TGTGCCAGCAGCCAAGTTTTTCGAGATACGCAGTATTTT
TRBV28	TRBJ2-7	TRBD1	-	CASSSPPGTGVSYEQYF	TGTGCCAGCAGTTCCCCCCCCGGGACAGGGGTTAGCTACGAGCAGTACTTC
TRBV5-1	TRBJ1-1	-	-	CASSPSFGGGTEAFF	TGCGCCAGCAGCCCCTCTTTCGGCGGGGGGACTGAAGCTTTCTTT
TRBV7-8	TRBJ1-6	-	-	CASSLSGATLHF	TGTGCCAGCAGCCTCAGTGGGGCCACCCTCCACTTT
TRBV2	TRBJ2-5	-	-	CASSGQNKETQYF	TGTGCCAGCAGCGGACAGAATAAAGAGACCCAGTACTTC
TRBV24-1	TRBJ2-5	TRBD1	-	CATSDLYSRDRGRETQYF	TGTGCCACCAGTGATTTGTATTCCAGGGACAGGGGGCGTGAGACCCAGTACTTC
TRBV28	TRBJ1-2	-	-	CASSLRGGGNGYTF	TGTGCCAGCAGTTTACGAGGGGGAGGGAATGGCTACACCTTC
TRBV19	TRBJ1-1	-	-	CASSVPGQLNTEAFF	TGTGCCAGTAGTGTCCCCGGACAGTTGAACACTGAAGCTTTCTTT
TRBV12-3/TRBV12-4	TRBJ1-1	TRBD1	-	CASRTGGVTEAFF	TGTGCCAGCAGGACAGGGGGCGTCACTGAAGCTTTCTTT
TRBV27	TRBJ2-1	-	-	CASSFLRPLQGDNEQFF	TGTGCCAGCAGTTTCCTTAGGCCACTACAGGGAGACAATGAGCAGTTCTTC
TRBV9	TRBJ2-7	TRBD2	-	CASSVVGLAVDEQYF	TGTGCCAGCAGCGTAGTAGGACTAGCGGTCGACGAGCAGTACTTC
TRBV9	TRBJ2-7	-	-	CASSITGTYEQYF	TGTGCCAGCAGCATTACAGGGACCTACGAGCAGTACTTC
TRBV9	TRBJ2-5	TRBD1	-	CASSPQGAGTQYF	TGTGCCAGCAGCCCACAGGGGGCTGGGACCCAGTACTTC
TRBV7-9	TRBJ1-1	TRBD1	-	CASSLGGGQGGGTEAFF	TGTGCCAGCAGCTTAGGAGGGGGACAGGGAGGTGGCACTGAAGCTTTCTTT
TRBV6-5	TRBJ2-7	TRBD2	-	CASSSISGGYEQYF	TGTGCCAGCAGTTCGATTAGCGGGGGGTACGAGCAGTACTTC
TRBV3-1/TRBV3-2	TRBJ2-3	TRBD2	-	CASSRTGLGTDTQYF	TGTGCCAGCAGCCGCACGGGACTAGGTACAGATACGCAGTATTTT
TRBV7-9	TRBJ2-2	TRBD1	-	CASSPGTGKSTGELFF	TGTGCCAGCAGCCCCGGGACAGGGAAGAGCACCGGGGAGCTGTTTTTT
TRBV4-2	TRBJ2-2	TRBD1	-	CASSHPGDRDTKDTGELFF	TGTGCCAGCAGCCATCCAGGGGACAGGGACACTAAGGACACCGGGGAGCTGTTTTTT
TRBV19	TRBJ1-1	TRBD1	-	CASSIEPGGTEAFF	TGTGCCAGTAGTATAGAACCAGGGGGCACTGAAGCTTTCTTT
TRBV2	TRBJ1-5	-	once	CASSLRQQSNQPQHF	TGTGCCAGCTCACTGCGGCAGCAAAGCAATCAGCCCCAGCATTTT
TRBV10-3	TRBJ1-5	-	-	CAISQGIASNQPQHF	TGTGCCATCAGCCAGGGGATAGCTAGCAATCAGCCCCAGCATTTT
TRBV28	TRBJ1-1	-	-	CASIAPSVNLYTEAFF	TGTGCCAGCATTGCCCCCTCAGTGAACCTGTACACTGAAGCTTTCTTT
TRBV7-9	TRBJ2-3	-	-	CASSLNSPFPDTQYF	TGTGCCAGCAGCTTAAACTCCCCCTTCCCAGATACGCAGTATTTT
TRBV3-1/TRBV3-2	TRBJ2-7	TRBD2	-	CASSRGTSGPYEQYF	TGTGCCAGCAGCCGTGGGACTAGCGGTCCCTACGAGCAGTACTTC
TRBV3-1/TRBV3-2	TRBJ2-3	TRBD2	once	CASSRGLAGTDTQYF	TGTGCCAGCAGCCGCGGACTAGCGGGTACAGATACGCAGTATTTT